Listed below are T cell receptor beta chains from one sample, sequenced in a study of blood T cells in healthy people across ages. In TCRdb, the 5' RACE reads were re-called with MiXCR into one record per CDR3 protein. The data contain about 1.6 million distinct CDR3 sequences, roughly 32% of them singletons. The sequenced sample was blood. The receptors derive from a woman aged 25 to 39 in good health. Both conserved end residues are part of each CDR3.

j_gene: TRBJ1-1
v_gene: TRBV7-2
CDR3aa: CASSWSIQGNTEAFF

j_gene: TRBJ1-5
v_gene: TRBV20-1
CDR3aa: CIAGTGMGNQPQHF

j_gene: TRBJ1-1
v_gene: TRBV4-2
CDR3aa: CASSQEQGYTEAFF

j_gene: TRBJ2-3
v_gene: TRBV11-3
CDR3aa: CASSEWTSGGLTDTQYF

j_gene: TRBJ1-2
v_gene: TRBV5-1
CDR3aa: CASTLGGTVYEGYTF

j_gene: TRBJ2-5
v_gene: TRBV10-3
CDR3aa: CAIKKGETQYF

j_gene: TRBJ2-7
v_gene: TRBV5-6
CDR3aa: CASSSSTLYEQYF

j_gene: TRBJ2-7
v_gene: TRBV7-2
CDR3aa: CASSLRRLAEPYEQYF

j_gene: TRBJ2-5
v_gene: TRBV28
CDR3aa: CASSLPGGPSGEQYF

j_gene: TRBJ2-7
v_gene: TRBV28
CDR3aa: CASSKGTSGFEQYF

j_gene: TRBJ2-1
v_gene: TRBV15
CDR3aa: CATSSPPGAASYNEQFF

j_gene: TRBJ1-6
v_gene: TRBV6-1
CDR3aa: CASSENPGHNSPLHF

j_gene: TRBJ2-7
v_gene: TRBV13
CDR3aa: CASSSPTGRGHEQYF

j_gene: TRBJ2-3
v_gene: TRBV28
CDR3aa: CASSLTSGGPSTDTQYF

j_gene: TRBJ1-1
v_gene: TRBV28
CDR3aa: CATVYGIGAFF

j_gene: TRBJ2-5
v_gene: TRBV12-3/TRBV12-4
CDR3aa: CASSSPTSGGARETQYF

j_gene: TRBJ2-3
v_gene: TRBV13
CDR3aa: CASSWLRGGSTDTQYF

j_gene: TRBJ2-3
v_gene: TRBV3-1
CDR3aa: CASSQIGPDTQYF

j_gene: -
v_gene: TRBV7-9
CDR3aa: CASSPPHVGGLETASYEQYF

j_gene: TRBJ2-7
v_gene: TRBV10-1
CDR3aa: CASSGGQYF

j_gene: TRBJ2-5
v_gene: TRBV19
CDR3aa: CARTERGTGETQYF

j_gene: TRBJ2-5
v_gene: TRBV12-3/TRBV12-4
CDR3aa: CASSFGDTETQYF

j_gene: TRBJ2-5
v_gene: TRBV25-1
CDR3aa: CASAPLSGQETQYF

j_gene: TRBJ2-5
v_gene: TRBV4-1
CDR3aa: CASSQEEGGVETQYF

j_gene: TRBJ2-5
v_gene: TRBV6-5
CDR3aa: CASSRRGQGGETQYF

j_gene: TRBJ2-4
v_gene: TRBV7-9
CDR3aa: CASSFQGYKQYF

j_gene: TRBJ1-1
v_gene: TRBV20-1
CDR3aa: CSAMRGPDTEAFF

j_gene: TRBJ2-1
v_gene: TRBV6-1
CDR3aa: CATYGLAGDNVYNEQFF

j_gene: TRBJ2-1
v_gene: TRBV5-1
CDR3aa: CASSLPTGAGLYNEQFF

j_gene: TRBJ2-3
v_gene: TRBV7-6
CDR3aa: CASSRRVITGLRSGTDTQYF

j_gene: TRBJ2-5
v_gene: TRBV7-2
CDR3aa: CASSLAIAGRQETQYF

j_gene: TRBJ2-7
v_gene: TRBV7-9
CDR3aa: CASSVNLGQGRYEQYF

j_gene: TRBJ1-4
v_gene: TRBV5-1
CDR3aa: CASSGSTGRLFF

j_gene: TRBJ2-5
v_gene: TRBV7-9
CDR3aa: CASSSGQRQETQYF